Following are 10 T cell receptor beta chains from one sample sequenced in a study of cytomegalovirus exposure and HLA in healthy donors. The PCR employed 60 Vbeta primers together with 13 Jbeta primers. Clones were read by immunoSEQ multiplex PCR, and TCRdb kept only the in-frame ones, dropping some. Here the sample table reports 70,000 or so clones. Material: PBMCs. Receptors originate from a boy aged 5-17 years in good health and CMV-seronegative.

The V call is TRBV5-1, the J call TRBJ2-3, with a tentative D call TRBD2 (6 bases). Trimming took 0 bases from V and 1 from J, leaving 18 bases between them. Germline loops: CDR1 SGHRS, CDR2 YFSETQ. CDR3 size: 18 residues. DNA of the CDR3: TGCGCCAGCAGCTTGGAGGCAGCTCCTAGGAGGGGCACAGATACGCAGTATTTT. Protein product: CASSLEAAPRRGTDTQYF.

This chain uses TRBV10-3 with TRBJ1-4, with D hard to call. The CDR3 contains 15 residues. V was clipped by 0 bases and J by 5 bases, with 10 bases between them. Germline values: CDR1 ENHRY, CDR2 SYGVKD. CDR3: CAISESRQSNEKLFF. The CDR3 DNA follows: TGTGCCATCAGTGAGTCGAGGCAGTCCAATGAAAAACTGTTTTTT.

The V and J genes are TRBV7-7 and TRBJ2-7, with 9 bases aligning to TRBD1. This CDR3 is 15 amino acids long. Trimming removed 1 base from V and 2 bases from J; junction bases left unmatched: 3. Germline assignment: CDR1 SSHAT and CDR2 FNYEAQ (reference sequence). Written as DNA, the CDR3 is TGTGCCAGCAGCTTAGGACAGGGGGACGCCTACGAGCAGTACTTC. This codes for CASSLGQGDAYEQYF.

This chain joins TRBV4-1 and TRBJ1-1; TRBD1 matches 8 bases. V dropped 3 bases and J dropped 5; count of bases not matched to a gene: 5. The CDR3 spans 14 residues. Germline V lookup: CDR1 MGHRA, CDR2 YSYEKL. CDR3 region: CASSHGQGLTEAFF. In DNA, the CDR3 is TGCGCCAGCAGCCACGGACAGGGTTTAACTGAAGCTTTCTTT.

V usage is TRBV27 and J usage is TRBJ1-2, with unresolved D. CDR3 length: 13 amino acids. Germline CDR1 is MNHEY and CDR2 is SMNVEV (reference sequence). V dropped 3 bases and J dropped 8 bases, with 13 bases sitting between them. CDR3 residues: CASSFRQGGGYTF. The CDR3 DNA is TGTGCCAGCAGTTTCAGACAAGGCGGGGGCTACACCTTC.

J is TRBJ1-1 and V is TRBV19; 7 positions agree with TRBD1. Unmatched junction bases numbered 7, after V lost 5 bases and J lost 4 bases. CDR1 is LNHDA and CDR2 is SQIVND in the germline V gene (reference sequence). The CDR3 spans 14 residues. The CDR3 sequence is CASSFRGLGTEAFF. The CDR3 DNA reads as TGTGCCAGTAGTTTTAGGGGGCTCGGCACTGAAGCTTTCTTT. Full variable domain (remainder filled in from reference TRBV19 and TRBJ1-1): DGGITQSPKYLFRKEGQNVTLSCEQNLNHDAMYWYRQDPGQGLRLIYYSQIVNDFQKGDIAEGYSVSREKKESFPLTVTSAQKNPTAFYLCASSFRGLGTEAFFGQGTRLTVV.

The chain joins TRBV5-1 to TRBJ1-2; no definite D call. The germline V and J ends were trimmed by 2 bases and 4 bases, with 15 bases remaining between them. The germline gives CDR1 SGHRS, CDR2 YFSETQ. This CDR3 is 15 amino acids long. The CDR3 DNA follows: TGCGCCAGCAGCTTATCACAGCCCATTACCTATGGCTACACCTTC. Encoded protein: CASSLSQPITYGYTF.

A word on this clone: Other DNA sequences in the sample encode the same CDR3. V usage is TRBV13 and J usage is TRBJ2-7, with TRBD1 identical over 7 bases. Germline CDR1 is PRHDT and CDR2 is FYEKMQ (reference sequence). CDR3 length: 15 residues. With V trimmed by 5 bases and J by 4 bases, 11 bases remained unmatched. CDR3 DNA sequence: TGTGCCAGCAGCCCAAGGGGAAGGGGGCTATACGAGCAGTACTTC. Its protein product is CASSPRGRGLYEQYF. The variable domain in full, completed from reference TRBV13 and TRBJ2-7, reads AAGVIQSPRHLIKEKRETATLKCYPIPRHDTVYWYQQGPGQDPQFLISFYEKMQSDKGSIPDRFSAQQFSDYHSELNMSSLELGDSALYFCASSPRGRGLYEQYFGPGTRLTVT.

This CDR3 is CASSLRGIAEPYGYTF. CDR3 coding DNA: TGTGCCAGCAGCCTTCGCGGCATAGCAGAGCCCTATGGCTACACCTTC. The chain recombines TRBV13 with TRBJ1-2; no firm D call. Germline CDR1 PRHDT, CDR2 FYEKMQ (reference sequence). CDR3 length: 16 residues. The V end was cut by 5 bases, the J end by 4 bases, with 20 bases between.

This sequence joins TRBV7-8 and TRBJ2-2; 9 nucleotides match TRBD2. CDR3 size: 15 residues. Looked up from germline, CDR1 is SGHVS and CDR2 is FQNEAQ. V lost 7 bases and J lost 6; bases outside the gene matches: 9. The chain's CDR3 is CASTTRAGGPGELFF. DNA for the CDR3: TGTGCCAGCACCACAAGGGCGGGGGGGCCCGGGGAGCTGTTTTTT.